The 24 T cell receptor beta chains below were found in one sample sequenced in a study of shared clonotypes between healthy human individuals. TCRdb's table, derived via immunoSEQ multiplex PCR, lists solely in-frame clones and lacks some. The table includes some 2,400,000 clones, around 95% detected once. The sequenced sample was naive CD4+ T cells sorted from blood. The sample's subset: CD45RA+ positively selected. These receptors came from a young man in good health.

Notes on this clone: Other DNA sequences of this sample code for an identical CDR3. The chain combines TRBV19 with TRBJ2-1; no definite D call. This CDR3 comprises 11 residues. Trimming took 6 bases from V and 4 from J, leaving 4 bases between them. CDR1 and CDR2 (germline): LNHDA, SQIVND (reference sequence). This chain's CDR3 is CASRSYNEQFF. Written as DNA, the CDR3 is TGTGCCAGTAGGTCATACAATGAGCAGTTCTTC.

V usage is TRBV29-1 and J usage is TRBJ2-3, with TRBD2 matching over 7 bases. The CDR3 is made up of 14 amino acids. Germline V gives CDR1 SQVTM, CDR2 ANQGSEA. V dropped 4 bases and J dropped 3; count of bases not matched to a gene: 7. DNA for the CDR3: TGCAGCGTTGGAGTGGTAGCGGGTACAGATACGCAGTATTTT. Its protein product is CSVGVVAGTDTQYF.

The chain combines TRBV30 with TRBJ1-4, with D perhaps matching TRBD1 (5 bases). Trimming left V 4 bases short and J 4 bases short, with 7 bases between. Germline CDR1 reads GTSNPN; CDR2 reads SVGIG (reference sequence). The CDR3 has 12 amino acids. The DNA of the CDR3 is TGTGCCTGGACCAGGGATAATGAAAAACTGTTTTTT. Its translation: CAWTRDNEKLFF.

The chain employs TRBV6-5 and TRBJ1-3, with a possible D match to TRBD1 (5 bases). Trimming took off 6 bases at V and 3 bases at J, with 9 bases between the two ends. The germline V gene has CDR1 MNHEY and CDR2 SVGAGI. The CDR3 totals 13 residues. The CDR3 bases are TGTGCCAGCAGGGGACCTAATGGAAACACCATATATTTT. Protein: CASRGPNGNTIYF.

V usage is TRBV6-1 and J usage is TRBJ1-3; D is perhaps TRBD1 (5 bases). The CDR3 extends over 15 amino acids. Trimming pared 6 bases from V and 0 bases from J, leaving 12 bases between. Per germline, CDR1 MNHNS and CDR2 SASEGT. CDR3 amino acids: CASRSTGTSGNTIYF. DNA for the CDR3: TGTGCCAGCAGATCTACGGGGACCTCTGGAAACACCATATATTTT.

The rearrangement uses TRBV28 and TRBJ2-2; D is perhaps TRBD1 (6 bases). Germline CDR1 reads MDHEN; CDR2 reads SYDVKM. The CDR3 has 15 amino acids. V dropped 1 base and J dropped 7 bases, with 13 bases sitting between them. DNA of the CDR3: TGTGCCAGCAGTTTATTGGGGGCAGGAATCGGGGAGCTGTTTTTT. Amino acid sequence: CASSLLGAGIGELFF.

The chain is built from TRBV7-3 and TRBJ2-1, with D tentatively TRBD1 (7 bases). The V end was cut by 5 bases, the J end by 5 bases, with 19 bases between. Germline V lookup: CDR1 SGHTA, CDR2 FQGTGA. The CDR3 extends over 16 amino acids. CDR3 loop: CASSPFGGTDNNEQFF. Here the CDR3 DNA reads TGTGCCAGCAGCCCTTTCGGCGGGACAGACAACAATGAGCAGTTCTTC. Full variable domain (outside the CDR3, taken from reference TRBV7-3 and TRBJ2-1): GAGVSQTPSNKVTEKGKYVELRCDPISGHTALYWYRQSLGQGPEFLIYFQGTGAADDSGLPNDRFFAVRPEGSVSTLKIQRTERGDSAVYLCASSPFGGTDNNEQFFGPGTRLTVL.

Points on this clone: The same CDR3 arises from other DNA sequences in this sample as well. This chain connects TRBV6-5 to TRBJ2-2; the match to TRBD1 covers 10 bases. The CDR3 is 13 amino acids. Trimming at V came to 9 bases and at J to 4 bases, leaving 2 bases not matched to a gene. Germline V CDR1 and CDR2: MNHEY, SVGAGI. CDR3 nucleotide sequence: TGTGCCAGTAGGACAGGGGGCACCGGGGAGCTGTTTTTT. This encodes CASRTGGTGELFF.

The chain carries TRBV19 and TRBJ2-5, with D possibly TRBD1 on 6 matching bases. Germline CDR1 and CDR2: LNHDA and SQIVND (reference sequence). The CDR3 is 13 residues long. V lost 5 bases and J 1 base, leaving 8 bases between the germline ends. This chain's CDR3 is CASSGQIQETQYF. The CDR3 DNA reads as TGTGCCAGTAGTGGACAGATCCAAGAGACCCAGTACTTC. The entire variable domain, with the rest obtained from reference TRBV19 and TRBJ2-5, is as follows: DGGITQSPKYLFRKEGQNVTLSCEQNLNHDAMYWYRQDPGQGLRLIYYSQIVNDFQKGDIAEGYSVSREKKESFPLTVTSAQKNPTAFYLCASSGQIQETQYFGPGTRLLVL.

Turning to this clone: The sample has other DNA sequences that encode this CDR3 too. J is TRBJ2-1 and V is TRBV19, with 8 bases that match TRBD2. The CDR3 sequence is 16 residues long. V lost 1 base and J lost 1; bases outside the gene matches: 3. Looked up from germline, CDR1 is LNHDA and CDR2 is SQIVND (reference sequence). The CDR3 reads CASSIASGGSYNEQFF. The CDR3 DNA is TGTGCCAGTAGTATAGCGTCGGGAGGGTCCTACAATGAGCAGTTCTTC.

The chain has TRBV7-8 and TRBJ1-6; D is undetermined. With 5 bases removed from V and 10 bases from J, the gap between germline ends came to 12 bases. The germline V gene has CDR1 SGHVS and CDR2 FQNEAQ. This CDR3 contains 13 residues. The CDR3: CASSPREISPLHF. The CDR3 DNA reads TGTGCCAGCAGCCCACGAGAGATATCACCCCTCCACTTT.

The chain is built from TRBV18 and TRBJ2-7, with TRBD2 matching over 8 bases. CDR1 and CDR2 from the germline V gene are KGHSH and LQKENI. The CDR3 totals 14 residues. The J segment lost 3 bases and the V segment lost 4 bases, leaving 5 bases of the junction unmatched. The CDR3 here is CASSQAGASYEQYF. DNA of the CDR3: TGTGCCAGCTCACAAGCGGGAGCTAGCTACGAGCAGTACTTC.

This rearrangement joins TRBV4-1 to TRBJ1-5; D is ambiguous. V lost 1 base, J lost 3 bases, and 16 bases lay in between. CDR1 is MGHRA and CDR2 is YSYEKL in the germline V gene. The CDR3 sequence is 17 residues long. CDR3 protein: CASSQGETGVVNQPQHF. The CDR3 DNA reads TGCGCCAGCAGCCAAGGGGAAACGGGCGTGGTCAATCAGCCCCAGCATTTT.

The chain has TRBV7-2 and TRBJ2-2, with D perhaps TRBD2 (6 bases). CDR1 and CDR2 from the germline V gene are SGHTA and FQGNSA. The V gene lost 4 bases and the J gene lost 5 bases, with 11 bases spanning the gap. This CDR3 spans 14 amino acids. CDR3 amino acids: CASSSGVRTGELFF. CDR3 DNA: TGTGCCAGCAGCTCGGGGGTTCGTACCGGGGAGCTGTTTTTT.

The rearrangement links TRBV28 to TRBJ2-5, with TRBD1 as a possible D gene (5 bases). Looked up from germline, CDR1 is MDHEN and CDR2 is SYDVKM. The CDR3 spans 14 residues. V was clipped by 8 bases and J by 2 bases, with 15 bases between them. The CDR3 spells CASCKGPKQETQYF. CDR3 coding DNA: TGTGCCAGCTGTAAGGGGCCGAAGCAAGAGACCCAGTACTTC.

Concerning this clone: This sample also contains other DNA sequences that code for the same CDR3. The chain is built from TRBV27 and TRBJ2-7; D gene uncertain. This CDR3 spans 13 amino acids. Deletions cut 5 bases from V and 0 bases from J, with 8 bases between. Per germline, CDR1 MNHEY and CDR2 SMNVEV (reference sequence). DNA of the CDR3: TGTGCCAGCAGTCTCGAAGCCTCCTACGAGCAGTACTTC. Translated, it gives CASSLEASYEQYF.

This rearrangement joins TRBV7-9 to TRBJ2-7; tentatively, D is TRBD2 (5 bases). This CDR3 is built from 13 residues. Germline lookup yields CDR1 SEHNR and CDR2 FQNEAQ (reference sequence). V shed 3 bases and J shed 1 base, with 7 bases lying between them. Written as DNA, the CDR3 is TGTGCCAGCAGCTTGGAGGAATCCTACGAGCAGTACTTC. This codes for CASSLEESYEQYF.

The chain joins TRBV6-1 to TRBJ2-3; a weak D match, TRBD2 (6 bases). V was shortened by 6 bases and J by 0 bases, with 10 bases between the two germline ends. Germline CDR1 reads MNHNS; CDR2 reads SASEGT. The CDR3 covers 14 residues. CDR3 residues: CASRGGFSTDTQYF. The CDR3 nucleotides are TGTGCCAGCAGGGGGGGATTCAGCACAGATACGCAGTATTTT.

The DNA of the CDR3 is TGTGCCAGCAGCTTAGAGACAGGGTTGAGTTCACCCCTCCACTTT. Protein: CASSLETGLSSPLHF. The chain has TRBV7-2 and TRBJ1-6, with 7 bases identical to TRBD1. This CDR3 is built from 15 residues. Germline loops: CDR1 SGHTA, CDR2 FQGNSA. V was pared by 1 base and J by 9 bases, with 6 bases of the junction left unmatched. Full variable domain (remainder filled in from reference TRBV7-2 and TRBJ1-6): GAGVSQSPSNKVTEKGKDVELRCDPISGHTALYWYRQSLGQGLEFLIYFQGNSAPDKSGLPSDRFSAERTGGSVSTLTIQRTQQEDSAVYLCASSLETGLSSPLHFGNGTRLTVT.

The chain's CDR3 is CASSYRAYGYTF. The CDR3 coding sequence is TGTGCCAGCAGCTACAGGGCCTATGGCTACACCTTC. The V gene is TRBV7-2, the J gene TRBJ1-2; D may be TRBD1 (6 bases). Germline CDR1 is SGHTA and CDR2 is FQGNSA. V lost 4 bases and J 4 bases, leaving 7 bases between the germline ends. The CDR3 sequence is 12 residues long.

The J gene is TRBJ2-3, the V gene TRBV9; TRBD2 agrees at 9 bases. The CDR3 runs 17 residues. V dropped 3 bases and J dropped 1; count of bases not matched to a gene: 9. Germline V gives CDR1 SGDLS, CDR2 YYNGEE. The CDR3: CASSERGVAGGTDTQYF. CDR3 in DNA: TGTGCCAGCAGCGAGAGGGGAGTAGCGGGGGGCACAGATACGCAGTATTTT.

The chain carries TRBV7-9 and TRBJ2-1; 8 bases align to TRBD1. The CDR3 length is 15 residues. In germline, CDR1 is SEHNR, CDR2 FQNEAQ (reference sequence). The junction had 5 bases not matched to a gene; V was cut back by 0 bases and J by 7 bases. The CDR3 is CASSLARTGRNEQFF. As DNA, the CDR3 is TGTGCCAGCAGCTTAGCTAGGACAGGGCGGAATGAGCAGTTCTTC.

This chain uses TRBV19 with TRBJ1-1; D remains unclear. CDR3 length equals 14 residues. The V gene lost 0 bases and the J gene lost 1 base, with 6 bases spanning the gap. Germline CDR1 reads LNHDA; CDR2 reads SQIVND (reference sequence). The CDR3 here is CASSIDTGNTEAFF. For the CDR3, the DNA is TGTGCCAGTAGTATAGATACGGGGAACACTGAAGCTTTCTTT.

CDR3 loop: CASPGARKNIQYF. The DNA of the CDR3 is TGTGCCAGCCCCGGGGCTAGAAAAAACATTCAGTACTTC. V and J are TRBV5-4 and TRBJ2-4; tentatively, D is TRBD1 or TRBD2 (5 bases each). Germline V gene lookup returns CDR1 SGHNT and CDR2 YYREEE (reference sequence). The CDR3 is 13 residues long. The V and J ends lost 7 bases and 4 bases respectively, with 12 bases between them.